The clone carrying this T cell receptor beta chain came up many times. Its specificity is not known. This sample is drawn from a study of T-cell memory formation after mild COVID-19. Whole-study results and caveats: Balance between CD4 and CD8 was seen in clones contracting day 15 to 85, and a CD4+ lean was seen in later expanders. A subset of responding clones appeared in pre-infection memory, suggesting cross-reactive memory joined.

V shed 3 bases and J 9 bases; nucleotides not matched to a gene: 15. In germline, CDR1 is ENHRY, CDR2 SYGVKD. The CDR3 is 17 amino acids. One entry per CDR3 protein results from TCRdb running MiXCR on the 5' RACE reads. The sample yields 380,000 or so distinct CDR3 sequences, roughly an eighth seen once. The V and J genes are TRBV10-3 and TRBJ2-1; 9 nucleotides agree with TRBD2. This clonotype was sampled from a man younger than 35 who had mild COVID-19 (a few samples of this study predate the infection). Cell type and time point are not known. The specimen was PBMCs or a T cell subset sorted from them (not recorded which). The CDR3 nucleotides are TGTGCCATCAGTGAAGGGGTAGGCGGGGGGGTCTCAAGTGAGCAGTTCTTC. Protein product: CAISEGVGGGVSSEQFF.